Included here is one T cell receptor beta chain sequence, with context. Distinct nucleotide sequences in the sample also encode this CDR3. This sample is part of a study of control samples from healthy donors and cancer patients. Trimming stripped 2 bases from V and 4 bases from J, with 6 bases between. This CDR3 has 12 residues. Germline CDR1 is SNHLY and CDR2 is FYNNEI. Repertoires were generated with immunoSEQ multiplex PCR, while TCRdb's copy carries only in-frame clones and drops some. The sample carries 150,000 to 190,000 clones, roughly 92% recorded once. The sequenced sample consisted of blood. The V call is TRBV2, the J call TRBJ2-7; D gene ambiguous. This TCR derives from a man in his forties or fifties in good health. In DNA form, the CDR3 reads TGTGCCAGCAGTGAAAAAGGGTACGAGCAGTACTTC. Amino acid sequence: CASSEKGYEQYF.